Ten or more counts support the clone carrying this TCR beta chain. Its target is unknown. From RNA, the CDR3 regions of TCR beta chains were amplified and sequenced. RT-PCR with HTBI primers came first, then second-round multiplex PCR. Via MiXCR, TCRdb re-called the multiplex PCR reads, giving one row per CDR3 protein. This table holds about 390,000 distinct CDR3 sequences, approximately 15% found once. The V and J ends lost 2 bases and 7 bases respectively, with 6 bases between them. The CDR3 contains 13 residues. Germline values: CDR1 LNHDA, CDR2 SQIVND (reference sequence). Participants with hyperthyroidism, aged 18 to 65, were newly diagnosed with under 2 months' duration. Sampling about 9.7 ml of fresh peripheral blood provided the PBMCs. The sample belongs to a study of Graves' ophthalmopathy and Graves' hyperthyroidism. Study conclusions and caveats: This model predicted ophthalmopathy progression (sensitivity roughly 71%, specificity around 72%).

The sequenced sample was peripheral blood. This chain uses TRBV19 with TRBJ1-6; possibly TRBD1 for D (6 bases). The clonotype originates from a woman aged 18-30 years with stable Graves' hyperthyroidism. The CDR3 loop reads CASSIRGNSPLHF. The DNA for the CDR3 is TGTGCCAGTAGTATAAGGGGGAATTCACCCCTCCACTTT.